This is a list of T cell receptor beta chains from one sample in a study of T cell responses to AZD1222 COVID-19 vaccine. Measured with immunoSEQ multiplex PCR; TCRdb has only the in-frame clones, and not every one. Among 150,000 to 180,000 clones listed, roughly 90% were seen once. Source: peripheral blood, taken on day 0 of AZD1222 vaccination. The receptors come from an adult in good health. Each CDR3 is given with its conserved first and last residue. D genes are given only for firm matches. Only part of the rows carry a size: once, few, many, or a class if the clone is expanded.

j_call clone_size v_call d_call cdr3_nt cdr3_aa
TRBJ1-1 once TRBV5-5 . TGTGCCAGCAGCCCGTGGACAGCCCGGGGCACTGAAGCTTTCTTT CASSPWTARGTEAFF
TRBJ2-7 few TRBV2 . TGTGCCAGCACTGGGGAATCCTACGAGCAGTACTTC CASTGESYEQYF
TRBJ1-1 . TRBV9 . TGTGCCAGCAGCGTAGACGGGACGAGCATCGGCACTGAAGCTTTCTTT CASSVDGTSIGTEAFF
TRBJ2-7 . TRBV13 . TGTGCCAGCAGCTCCAGGGGGGCGGCCTACGAGCAGTACTTC CASSSRGAAYEQYF
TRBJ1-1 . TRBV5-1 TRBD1 TGCGCCAGCAGCTCGACAGGGGTGAACACTGAAGCTTTCTTT CASSSTGVNTEAFF
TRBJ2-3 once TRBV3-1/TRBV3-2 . TGTGCCAGCAGCCAGGTTAGCACAGATACGCAGTATTTT CASSQVSTDTQYF
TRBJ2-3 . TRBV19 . TGTGCCAGTAGTTTTGGGGGATATCGCACAGATACGCAGTATTTT CASSFGGYRTDTQYF
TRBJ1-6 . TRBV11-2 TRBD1 TGTGCCAGCAGCTTAAGACAGGGTGATAATTCACCCCTCCACTTT CASSLRQGDNSPLHF
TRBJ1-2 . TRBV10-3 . TGTGCCATTGCGGGCGAATACTATGGCTACACCTTC CAIAGEYYGYTF
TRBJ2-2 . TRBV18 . TGTGCCAGCTCACCTAGCGTGAACACCGGGGAGCTGTTTTTT CASSPSVNTGELFF
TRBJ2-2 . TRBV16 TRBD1 TGTGCCAGCAGCCCGGGACAGGTTAACACCGGGGAGCTGTTTTTT CASSPGQVNTGELFF
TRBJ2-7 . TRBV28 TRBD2 TGTGCCAGCAGCCCCCCTAGCGGGGGTATCTACGAGCAGTACTTC CASSPPSGGIYEQYF
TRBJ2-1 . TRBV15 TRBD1 TGTGCCACCAGCAGAGTTACCGGGACAGTCTCCTACAATGAGCAGTTCTTC CATSRVTGTVSYNEQFF
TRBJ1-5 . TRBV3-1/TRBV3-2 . TGTGCCAGCAGCCAAGTTTTGGGAAATCAGCCCCAGCATTTT CASSQVLGNQPQHF
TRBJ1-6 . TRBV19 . TGTGCCAGTGCCCCTGGGGGCAACTATTCACCCCTCCACTTT CASAPGGNYSPLHF
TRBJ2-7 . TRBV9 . TGTGCCAGCAGCGTAGATGTCGGGACCCCCTACGAGCAGTACTTC CASSVDVGTPYEQYF
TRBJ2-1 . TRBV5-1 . TGCGCCAGCAGCTTGGCCGGGGTCAGCTCCTACAATGAGCAGTTCTTC CASSLAGVSSYNEQFF
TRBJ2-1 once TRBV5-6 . TGTGCCAGCAGCTTGCAAGGAGGGAACAATGAGCAGTTCTTC CASSLQGGNNEQFF
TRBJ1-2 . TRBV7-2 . TGTGCCAGCAGCTTAGCGGTTACTCTTAACTATGGCTACACCTTC CASSLAVTLNYGYTF
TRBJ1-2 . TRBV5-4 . TGTGCCAGCAGCTTGGGTCAGGATTCCTATGGCTACACCTTC CASSLGQDSYGYTF
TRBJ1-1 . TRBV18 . TGTGCCAGCTCACCGCAATCAGCGGGGGGGAGTAGGACTGAAGCTTTCTTT CASSPQSAGGSRTEAFF
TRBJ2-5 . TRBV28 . TGTGCCAGCAATTCGGGACCCTGGGAGACCCAGTACTTC CASNSGPWETQYF
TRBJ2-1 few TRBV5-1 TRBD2 TGCGCCAGCAGCTTGGGGGCTAGCGGGGATGAGCAGTTCTTC CASSLGASGDEQFF